A single sample is the source of the 16 T cell receptor beta chains below, sequenced in a study of T cell changes during pregnancy in multiple sclerosis. Some clones are missing from TCRdb's copy, which holds only in-frame ones; the method was immunoSEQ multiplex PCR. The profile covers tens of thousands of clones, with around 90% appearing a single time and 9.5% taken by the ten largest. The material was peripheral blood, obtained after pregnancy. Source of these receptors: a female donor in good health, enrolled as a control in a pregnancy study.

This chain links TRBV2 with TRBJ2-3; 7 bases fit TRBD1. CDR1 and CDR2 (germline): SNHLY, FYNNEI. V was clipped by 8 bases and J by 0 bases; unmatched bases: 5. The CDR3 has 14 residues. The CDR3 here is CASLTGVSTDTQYF. The CDR3 DNA reads TGTGCCAGCCTCACAGGGGTCAGCACAGATACGCAGTATTTT. The full variable domain, rest sourced from reference TRBV2 and TRBJ2-3, is EPEVTQTPSHQVTQMGQEVILRCVPISNHLYFYWYRQILGQKVEFLVSFYNNEISEKSEIFDDQFSVERPDGSNFTLKIRSTKLEDSAMYFCASLTGVSTDTQYFGPGTRLTVL.

This chain links TRBV5-1 with TRBJ2-1; 8 bases line up with TRBD1. The CDR3 consists of 15 residues. With 4 bases clipped from V and 7 bases from J, the junction kept 10 bases outside the gene matches. Germline CDR1 SGHRS, CDR2 YFSETQ. Here the CDR3 reads CASSLRQGLENEQFF. The CDR3, as DNA: TGCGCCAGCAGCCTAAGACAGGGGTTGGAAAATGAGCAGTTCTTC.

The chain employs TRBV7-8 and TRBJ2-3; TRBD2 might be the D (5 bases). Trimming removed 5 bases from V and 1 base from J, with 10 bases in between. Germline CDR1 reads SGHVS; CDR2 reads FQNEAQ. The CDR3 consists of 14 residues. The CDR3: CASSPPGGTDTQYF. CDR3 coding DNA: TGTGCCAGCAGCCCCCCCGGGGGCACAGATACGCAGTATTTT.

This sequence joins TRBV19 and TRBJ2-5; 11 positions match TRBD2. The CDR3 runs 15 residues. Germline V gives CDR1 LNHDA, CDR2 SQIVND (reference sequence). After removal of 8 bases from V and 1 base from J, the junction contained 6 bases not matched to a gene. CDR3 sequence (DNA): TGTGCCAGTCGCAACGGGACTAGCGGCCAAGAGACCCAGTACTTC. Translation: CASRNGTSGQETQYF.

V and J are TRBV6-1 and TRBJ1-1; unclear D gene. Between the trimmed V and J ends, which lost 7 bases and 6 bases, there was a span of 15 bases. The CDR3 consists of 13 residues. Germline lookup yields CDR1 MNHNS and CDR2 SASEGT. CDR3 nucleotide sequence: TGTGCCAGCATCCCTATTGGGAGGGCTGAAGCTTTCTTT. Amino acid sequence: CASIPIGRAEAFF.

The gene calls are TRBV30 and TRBJ1-2; no clear D. CDR1 and CDR2 (germline): GTSNPN, SVGIG (reference sequence). The CDR3 runs to 13 residues. Trimming took 0 bases from V and 4 from J, leaving 9 bases between them. The DNA of the CDR3 is TGTGCCTGGAGTGTAGTTGAGGGCTATGGCTACACCTTC. It yields the protein CAWSVVEGYGYTF.

This chain connects TRBV9 to TRBJ2-6, with a weak D call TRBD1 (6 bases). Germline V gene data show CDR1 as SGDLS and CDR2 as YYNGEE. V lost 3 bases and J lost 0, with 13 bases in between. The CDR3 contains 17 residues. The CDR3 is CASSGRGPGSGANVLTF. CDR3 nucleotide sequence: TGTGCCAGCAGCGGCAGGGGCCCCGGCTCTGGGGCCAACGTCCTGACTTTC.

This chain joins TRBV30 and TRBJ2-4, with 12 bases aligning to TRBD1. Germline-derived CDR1 and CDR2 are GTSNPN and SVGIG (reference sequence). V was pared by 3 bases and J by 9 bases, with 9 bases of the junction left unmatched. CDR3 size: 15 residues. The CDR3, as DNA: TGTGCCTGGAGGGACCCGGGACAGGGGGCGGCCATTCAGTACTTC. As protein: CAWRDPGQGAAIQYF.

The rearrangement uses TRBV4-2 and TRBJ2-1; 15 bases map to TRBD2. The junction had 4 bases not matched to a gene; V was cut back by 6 bases and J by 4 bases. Germline V gene sequence: CDR1 LGHNA, CDR2 YNFKEQ. This CDR3 is 16 amino acids long. The CDR3 sequence is CASSPGTSGGYNEQFF. The CDR3 DNA reads as TGTGCCAGCAGTCCGGGGACTAGCGGGGGGTACAATGAGCAGTTCTTC.

V is TRBV27 and J is TRBJ2-7, with D perhaps matching TRBD1 (5 bases). The CDR3 sequence is 12 residues long. V shed 5 bases and J shed 7 bases, with 12 bases lying between them. Germline V gene lookup returns CDR1 MNHEY and CDR2 SMNVEV (reference sequence). The CDR3 DNA is TGTGCCAGCAGTGGCCAGGGTTGGGAGCAGTACTTC. This sequence encodes CASSGQGWEQYF.

The rearrangement uses TRBV5-1 and TRBJ2-3; the match to TRBD1 covers 10 bases. The J segment lost 2 bases and the V segment lost 3 bases, leaving 6 bases of the junction unmatched. The CDR3 sequence is 16 residues long. Germline CDR1 SGHRS, CDR2 YFSETQ. DNA of the CDR3: TGCGCCAGCAGCTGGGGGGACAGGGGATACACAGATACGCAGTATTTT. Protein sequence: CASSWGDRGYTDTQYF.

The chain combines TRBV6-1 with TRBJ2-5; D unresolved. Germline V CDR1 and CDR2: MNHNS, SASEGT. Trimming removed 3 bases at V and 2 bases at J, with 7 bases between. The CDR3 totals 13 residues. CDR3 sequence (DNA): TGTGCCAGCAGTGAGGGCTTACAAGAGACCCAGTACTTC. Protein sequence: CASSEGLQETQYF.

The rearrangement uses TRBV9 and TRBJ1-3; possible D gene TRBD1, 5 bases. The V and J ends lost 0 bases and 0 bases respectively, with 13 bases between them. The CDR3 sequence is 17 residues long. CDR1 and CDR2 from the germline V gene are SGDLS and YYNGEE. The CDR3 is CASSVESQGYSGNTIYF. CDR3 bases: TGTGCCAGCAGCGTAGAGTCCCAGGGATACTCTGGAAACACCATATATTTT.

The chain has TRBV7-9 and TRBJ1-1, with D possibly TRBD1 on 5 matching bases. The CDR3 sequence is 14 residues long. Between the trimmed V and J ends, which lost 1 base and 7 bases, there was a span of 13 bases. Germline loops: CDR1 SEHNR, CDR2 FQNEAQ (reference sequence). CDR3 in DNA: TGTGCCAGCAGCTTAGGGCAGGGCACAAGTGAAGCTTTCTTT. It is translated as CASSLGQGTSEAFF.

The rearrangement links TRBV30 to TRBJ2-7; 7 bases line up with TRBD1. The CDR3 sequence is 14 residues long. Germline values: CDR1 GTSNPN, CDR2 SVGIG (reference sequence). V was pared by 3 bases and J by 2 bases, with 7 bases of the junction left unmatched. The DNA of the CDR3 is TGTGCCTGGAGCGCTCCGGGACAGACCTACGAGCAGTACTTC. Protein product: CAWSAPGQTYEQYF.

V usage is TRBV27 and J usage is TRBJ1-2, with D possibly being TRBD1 (6 bases). CDR1 is MNHEY and CDR2 is SMNVEV in the germline V gene (reference sequence). The CDR3 has 15 amino acids. Between the trimmed V and J ends, which lost 6 bases and 4 bases, there was a span of 18 bases. This CDR3 reads CASRQHRVLGYGYTF. The CDR3 DNA reads as TGTGCCAGCAGACAACACAGGGTTCTGGGCTATGGCTACACCTTC.